This T cell receptor beta chain was recovered during a study of cytomegalovirus exposure and HLA in healthy donors. General study findings and limits: Researchers counted some 150 TCR beta chains as cytomegalovirus-associated. Being productive about 90% or about 30% of the time was typical of most TCR beta V segments in an earlier analysis.

Per germline, CDR1 MGHDK and CDR2 SYGVNS. Trimming removed 10 bases from V and 1 base from J, with 18 bases in between. This CDR3 region has 15 residues. Worth noting for this clone: What it binds is not known.

PCR was performed using 60 Vbeta and 13 Jbeta primers. Libraries were prepared by immunoSEQ multiplex PCR; TCRdb keeps only in-frame clonotypes and omits some of them. The sample yields about 160,000 clones, 70% to 80% seen once. The TCR was taken from a female donor in good health and CMV-seronegative. The gene calls are TRBV25-1 and TRBJ2-3; the D gene is possibly TRBD1 (6 bases). Sequenced: PBMCs. CDR3 in amino acids: CATRLRDTRTDTQYF. The CDR3, as DNA: TGTGCCACCAGACTCCGGGACACGCGCACAGATACGCAGTATTTT. The variable domain in full, completed from reference TRBV25-1 and TRBJ2-3, reads EADIYQTPRYLVIGTGKKITLECSQTMGHDKMYWYQQDPGMELHLIHYSYGVNSTEKGDLSSESTVSRIRTEHFPLTLESARPSHTSQYLCATRLRDTRTDTQYFGPGTRLTVL.